Following are 23 T cell receptor beta chains from one sample sequenced in a study of post-analysis software for immune sequencing data (dated by TCRdb to between 2014 and 2017). No antigen has been assigned to these receptors. The library came from PCR. Data came from an Illumina HiSeq 2500. To reduce PCR and sequencing biases, unique molecular identifiers were incorporated into the TCR beta cDNA libraries. TCRdb handled the public reads itself, with Q25 trimming in fastp and clone calling in MiXCR, and kept productive beta chains. Entries that share a CDR3 protein sequence are merged under the most common genes and DNA. In this sample the table shows a few hundred thousand distinct CDR3 sequences, less than 40% of which occur a single time. Of the sample, about 5.6% is held by the ten largest clones. Broader findings and caveats from the paper: Patients showed significantly higher frequencies than controls for 4 or 5 TRBV segments, among them TRBV5-6, TRBV5-1 and TRBV20-1.

The sequencing sample was made of blood. Receptors originate from a girl aged 2-17 years with multiple sclerosis.

This chain uses TRBV6-2 or TRBV6-3 with TRBJ2-5, with D perhaps TRBD2 (5 bases). V was cut by 11 bases and J by 4 bases, with 20 bases left in between. CDR1 and CDR2 from the germline V gene are MNHEY and SVGEGT. The CDR3 runs to 14 residues. DNA of the CDR3: TGTGCCGGCCCTGAGGTCGGGGAGACAGAGACCCAGTACTTC. Its translation is CAGPEVGETETQYF.

This clonotype has a handful of counts. The chain carries TRBV20-1 and TRBJ2-7; a possible D gene is TRBD1 (6 bases). The CDR3 loop spans 13 amino acids. The V and J ends lost 2 bases and 4 bases respectively, with 12 bases between them. Germline assignment: CDR1 DFQATT and CDR2 SNEGSKA (reference sequence). The CDR3 bases are TGCAGTGCTAGACGGGACACCGGTTACGAGCAGTACTTC. Its translation: CSARRDTGYEQYF.

The CDR3 here is CASSEAGVGTGELFF. The CDR3 DNA reads TGTGCCAGCAGTGAAGCGGGGGTGGGAACCGGGGAGCTGTTTTTT. This chain connects TRBV2 to TRBJ2-2; D tentatively fits TRBD1 or TRBD2 (5 bases each). The V gene's germline CDR1 is SNHLY and CDR2 FYNNEI. Trimming pared 0 bases from V and 5 bases from J, leaving 10 bases between. The CDR3 sequence is 15 residues long.

The CDR3 DNA reads TGTGCCAGCAGCCAAGTCGACACGTACTCCTACGAGCAGTACTTC. The encoded protein is CASSQVDTYSYEQYF. The genes are TRBV4-2 and TRBJ2-7; D is unclear. The V gene lost 1 base and the J gene lost 0 bases, with 10 bases spanning the gap. This CDR3 has 15 amino acids. From germline, CDR1 is LGHNA and CDR2 YNFKEQ.

The chain carries TRBV10-2 and TRBJ1-2; 7 bases fit TRBD1. The CDR3 spans 13 residues. V dropped 6 bases and J dropped 6; count of bases not matched to a gene: 7. Germline assignment: CDR1 WSHSY and CDR2 SAAADI. The CDR3 DNA reads as TGCGCCAGCAGCGAGACAGGGTTAGATGGCTACACCTTC. Translating it yields CASSETGLDGYTF.

The rearrangement joins TRBV20-1 to TRBJ2-5; 9 bases agree with TRBD1. Germline trimming cut 2 bases from V and 2 bases from J; bases unmatched to any gene: 3. The CDR3 is made up of 14 amino acids. CDR1 is DFQATT, CDR2 SNEGSKA, per germline (reference sequence). DNA of the CDR3: TGCAGTGCTAGACTTGGGACAGGGCAAGAGACCCAGTACTTC. Encoded protein: CSARLGTGQETQYF.

The V call is TRBV18, the J call TRBJ2-3; 7 nucleotides agree with TRBD1. Germline CDR1 is KGHSH and CDR2 is LQKENI. There are 16 residues in the CDR3. J gave up 2 bases and V 3 bases, and 8 bases lay outside the gene matches. The CDR3 reads CASSPFRQGNTDTQYF. The CDR3 region has the DNA TGTGCCAGCTCACCGTTTCGACAGGGAAACACAGATACGCAGTATTTT.

This clonotype came up a few times. The chain is built from TRBV12-3 or TRBV12-4 and TRBJ1-2, with 8 nucleotides matching TRBD1. Trimming removed 5 bases from V and 4 bases from J; junction bases left unmatched: 12. This CDR3 comprises 16 residues. The CDR3 protein is CASSPPGQASFYGYTF. In nucleotides, the CDR3 is TGTGCCAGCAGTCCACCGGGACAGGCATCTTTCTATGGCTACACCTTC.

The rearrangement links TRBV3-1 to TRBJ1-1; D gene ambiguous. V lost 2 bases to trimming and J lost 4 bases, with 11 bases between them. The CDR3 runs to 14 residues. Germline V gene sequence: CDR1 LGHDT, CDR2 YNNKEL (reference sequence). The CDR3 here is CASSQKGSRTEAFF. CDR3 sequence (DNA): TGTGCCAGCAGCCAAAAAGGGAGCCGCACTGAAGCTTTCTTT.

V usage is TRBV6-2 or TRBV6-3 and J usage is TRBJ2-7; TRBD2 agrees at 9 bases. Germline CDR1 MNHEY, CDR2 SVGEGT. V shed 5 bases, J shed 2 bases, and the junction held 7 bases outside the gene matches. The CDR3 extends over 15 amino acids. CDR3 amino acids: CASSKRTSETYEQYF. The CDR3 region has the DNA TGTGCCAGCAGTAAGCGGACTAGCGAAACCTACGAGCAGTACTTC.

The chain couples TRBV3-1 to TRBJ2-7, with a tentative D call TRBD1 (6 bases). CDR3 length equals 16 residues. V was trimmed by 0 bases and J by 0 bases, leaving 12 bases between them. CDR1 LGHDT and CDR2 YNNKEL come from the germline V gene (reference sequence). CDR3: CASSQELQGFSYEQYF. The CDR3 region has the DNA TGTGCCAGCAGCCAAGAGCTACAGGGCTTCTCCTACGAGCAGTACTTC.

The rearrangement links TRBV6-4 to TRBJ2-3; D is unclear. V lost 0 bases to trimming and J lost 5 bases, with 6 bases between them. The germline V gene has CDR1 MRHNA and CDR2 SNTAGT. The CDR3 is made up of 13 amino acids. The CDR3 sequence is CASSDSLRDTQYF. The CDR3 nucleotides are TGTGCCAGCAGTGACTCGCTCAGAGATACGCAGTATTTT.

The sample holds a few counts of this clonotype. The chain employs TRBV14 and TRBJ2-7, with no clear D. The CDR3 length is 15 residues. V was clipped by 1 base and J by 5 bases, with 15 bases between them. Germline loops: CDR1 SGHDN, CDR2 FVKESK. The CDR3 sequence: CASSQVSRQSDEQYF. The CDR3, as DNA: TGTGCCAGCAGCCAAGTGTCACGGCAGTCTGACGAGCAGTACTTC.

This clonotype was observed a few times. This sequence joins TRBV12-3 or TRBV12-4 and TRBJ1-2; D is uncertain. The CDR3 runs 15 residues. V lost 1 base to trimming and J lost 3 bases, with 12 bases between them. The CDR3 region has the DNA TGTGCCAGCAGTTTAGGAGGGAGTACATACTATGGCTACACCTTC. Translating it yields CASSLGGSTYYGYTF.

This clonotype has only a few counts. The gene calls are TRBV15 and TRBJ2-5; maybe TRBD1 (5 bases). This CDR3 has 16 residues. Germline-derived CDR1 and CDR2 are LNHNV and YYDKDF (reference sequence). Trimming left V 2 bases short and J 4 bases short, with 17 bases between. The CDR3 protein is CATSRPLSRAGETQYF. Written as DNA, the CDR3 is TGTGCCACCAGCAGACCTTTGTCCAGGGCCGGAGAGACCCAGTACTTC.

Only one count was recorded for this clonotype. Compared with germline, one end of the junction differs, possibly owing to a read error. V gene TRBV5-1 combines with J gene TRBJ1-2; TRBD1 agrees at 11 bases. Germline assignment: CDR1 SGHRS and CDR2 YFSETQ. The CDR3 has 15 amino acids. Written as DNA, the CDR3 is TGCGCCAGCAGCCCCAGGACAGGGGGCTCGGATGGCCACACCTTC. Its translation is CASSPRTGGSDGHTF.

This clonotype was observed a few times. The chain uses TRBV20-1 and TRBJ1-2, with D uncertain. Germline loops: CDR1 DFQATT, CDR2 SNEGSKA (reference sequence). The CDR3 contains 12 residues. Trimming stripped 3 bases from V and 3 bases from J, with 8 bases between. The CDR3 region is CSARGSYYGYTF. DNA of the CDR3: TGCAGTGCTAGGGGCAGCTACTATGGCTACACCTTC.

This clonotype was counted a few times. The V call is TRBV5-1, the J call TRBJ2-7, with TRBD2 as a possible D gene (7 bases). V lost 5 bases and J 2 bases, leaving 17 bases between the germline ends. Germline-derived CDR1 and CDR2 are SGHRS and YFSETQ. This CDR3 comprises 15 residues. Here the CDR3 DNA reads TGCGCCAGCAGTCGGTGGCGGGGGCTAACCTACGAGCAGTACTTC. Its translation: CASSRWRGLTYEQYF.

About this clonotype: At one boundary the junction diverges from the germline segment, which might be a read error. The chain uses TRBV7-2 and TRBJ2-5; a possible D gene is TRBD2 (5 bases). Per germline, CDR1 SGHTA and CDR2 FQGNSA. This CDR3 is built from 14 residues. CDR3 region: CAGSLVLGPETQYF. The CDR3 bases are TGTGCCGGCAGCTTAGTACTAGGGCCGGAGACCCAGTACTTC.

There are a few counts of this clonotype. This chain links TRBV5-6 with TRBJ2-7, with 7 bases lining up with TRBD1. The V segment lost 4 bases and the J segment 1 base; nucleotides outside the gene matches: 8. Germline V gene lookup returns CDR1 SGHDT and CDR2 YYEEEE. CDR3 length equals 15 residues. The CDR3 DNA reads as TGTGCCAGCAGCCCCCCTGGGACAGTTTCCTACGAGCAGTACTTC. Translating it yields CASSPPGTVSYEQYF.

The chain links TRBV4-2 to TRBJ2-5; unclear D gene. The end of the DNA fits TRBJ2-7 better, so the J call may be wrong. Looked up from germline, CDR1 is LGHNA and CDR2 is YNFKEQ. The CDR3 is made up of 12 amino acids. Here the CDR3 reads CASSQDLGEQYF. The CDR3 bases are TGTGCCAGCAGCCAAGATCTAGGCGAGCAGTACTTC.

This clonotype was observed a few times. The chain combines TRBV20-1 with TRBJ1-2; TRBD1 agrees at 7 bases. Germline loops: CDR1 DFQATT, CDR2 SNEGSKA (reference sequence). CDR3 length: 13 residues. V lost 5 bases to trimming and J lost 4 bases; unmatched junction nucleotides: 7. The CDR3 spells CSADRVTGYGYTF. As DNA, the CDR3 is TGCAGTGCTGACAGGGTCACCGGCTATGGCTACACCTTC.

There are a few counts of this clonotype. The V call is TRBV5-1, the J call TRBJ2-3, with D perhaps TRBD1 or TRBD2 (7 bases each). Germline V gene data show CDR1 as SGHRS and CDR2 as YFSETQ. CDR3 length: 16 amino acids. Between the trimmed V and J ends, which lost 1 base and 4 bases, there was a span of 16 bases. CDR3 amino acids: CASSLLSTGRADTQYF. The CDR3 region has the DNA TGCGCCAGCAGCTTGCTTTCGACAGGGAGGGCAGATACGCAGTATTTT.